This T cell receptor beta chain was captured in a study of T cell repertoires in cytomegalovirus infection. One entry per CDR3 protein results from TCRdb running MiXCR on the reads. Of roughly 120,000 distinct CDR3 sequences listed, approximately 30% are singletons. Study-wide results and limits: HLA-C-restricted TCR beta clonotypes specific for CMV led the ex vivo response.

This clonotype was detected ten times or more. Antigen specificity is unknown. V lost 4 bases to trimming and J lost 9 bases; unmatched junction nucleotides: 7. Germline V gene data show CDR1 as SGHTA and CDR2 as FQGNSA. The CDR3 contains 15 residues. This clonotype was sampled from a human donor in good health (CMV status not recorded). Some clones in this sample may be carry-over from other donors' samples. The chain employs TRBV7-2 and TRBJ1-6; 9 bases match TRBD1. This material consisted of CD8+ T cells from cultured PBMCs, taken from culture after CMV antigen stimulation. In nucleotides, the CDR3 is TGTGCCAGCAGCTCGGGACAGGGTGCGGGTTCACCCCTCCACTTT. This codes for CASSSGQGAGSPLHF.